The 19 T cell receptor beta chains below were found in one sample sequenced in a study of shared clonotypes between healthy human individuals. CD45RO-negative, CCR7-selected cells formed the naive CD8 fraction, which excluded terminally differentiated effector memory CD45RA+ cells. Generated by immunoSEQ multiplex PCR, the TCRdb table keeps only in-frame clones and is missing some. This sample has approximately 650,000 clones, with nearly 97% found just once. Specimen: naive CD8+ T cells sorted from blood. These receptors all come from a woman younger than 45 in good health.

The chain carries TRBV28 and TRBJ2-1, with 9 bases identical to TRBD2. Losses at the gene ends were 3 bases for V and 9 bases for J; bases not matched to a gene: 3. Germline CDR1 and CDR2: MDHEN and SYDVKM. The CDR3 runs to 13 residues. DNA for the CDR3: TGTGCCAGCAGTTTTAATAGCGGGAGTGAGCAGTTCTTC. It encodes CASSFNSGSEQFF.

On this clone itself: Sequence at one end of the junction differs from germline and may be a read error. The chain uses TRBV29-1 and TRBJ2-2, with a weak D call TRBD2 (5 bases). The CDR3 is made up of 14 amino acids. Germline lookup yields CDR1 SQVTM and CDR2 ANQGSEA. In DNA, the CDR3 is TGCAGCGTGGAAGAGGGATGGAACACCGGGGAGCTGTTTTTT. Translated: CSVEEGWNTGELFF.

The rearrangement links TRBV7-3 to TRBJ2-1, with D perhaps assigned TRBD1 or TRBD2 (5 bases each). Germline CDR1 and CDR2: SGHTA and FQGTGA. Trimming pared 2 bases from V and 3 bases from J, leaving 20 bases between. The CDR3 has 18 residues. CDR3 sequence (DNA): TGTGCCAGCAGCTTAGAACGGGGAGAGTGGGGCCACTACAATGAGCAGTTCTTC. As protein: CASSLERGEWGHYNEQFF.

The V call is TRBV2, the J call TRBJ2-5, with no clear D. Germline values: CDR1 SNHLY, CDR2 FYNNEI. CDR3 length: 15 residues. The ends were cut back, 5 bases at V and 0 bases at J, with 13 bases in the middle. The CDR3 region has the DNA TGTGCCAGCAGTCCACCCCCGAGCGACCAAGAGACCCAGTACTTC. Translation: CASSPPPSDQETQYF.

The chain couples TRBV19 to TRBJ1-5; a possible D gene is TRBD1 (6 bases). CDR1 is LNHDA and CDR2 is SQIVND in the germline V gene (reference sequence). There are 13 residues in the CDR3. Trimming pared 5 bases from V and 6 bases from J, leaving 11 bases between. The CDR3 loop reads CASSRQVPQPQHF. The DNA of the CDR3 is TGTGCCAGTAGTCGACAGGTTCCTCAGCCCCAGCATTTT.

The rearrangement joins TRBV7-2 to TRBJ1-1, with D tentatively TRBD1 (5 bases). The CDR3 is 14 amino acids. With 3 bases removed from V and 3 bases from J, the gap between germline ends came to 11 bases. Germline V lookup: CDR1 SGHTA, CDR2 FQGNSA. CDR3 DNA: TGTGCCAGCAGCTTTGGGGGTAGGCACACTGAAGCTTTCTTT. Translation gives CASSFGGRHTEAFF.

This chain joins TRBV28 and TRBJ2-7; 11 bases fit TRBD2. Germline CDR1 and CDR2: MDHEN and SYDVKM. The CDR3 is 12 amino acids. J gave up 3 bases and V 9 bases, and 1 base lay outside the gene matches. CDR3 bases: TGTGCCAGTGGGACTAGCGGCTACGAGCAGTACTTC. Encoded protein: CASGTSGYEQYF. Filled out from reference TRBV28 and TRBJ2-7, the complete variable domain reads DVKVTQSSRYLVKRTGEKVFLECVQDMDHENMFWYRQDPGLGLRLIYFSYDVKMKEKGDIPEGYSVSREKKERFSLILESASTNQTSMYLCASGTSGYEQYFGPGTRLTVT.

CDR3 sequence reads: CAWTQSDTQYF. CDR3 in DNA: TGTGCCTGGACCCAGTCAGATACGCAGTATTTT. The J gene is TRBJ2-3, the V gene TRBV30; no clear D gene. The CDR3 extends over 11 amino acids. Deletions cut 4 bases from V and 4 bases from J, with 6 bases between. Germline V lookup: CDR1 GTSNPN, CDR2 SVGIG (reference sequence).

The genes are TRBV5-5 and TRBJ2-7, with D possibly matching TRBD1 (6 bases). Trimming took 0 bases from V and 2 from J, leaving 12 bases between them. CDR1 and CDR2 from the germline V gene are SGHKS and YYEKEE (reference sequence). The CDR3 is 15 residues long. CDR3 sequence (DNA): TGTGCCAGCAGCTTGGTCCTCGAGGGGGCCTACGAGCAGTACTTC. Its translation: CASSLVLEGAYEQYF.

The V and J genes are TRBV29-1 and TRBJ2-7; D unresolved. The CDR3 is 11 amino acids. Trimming removed 5 bases from V and 3 bases from J, with 8 bases in between. Germline V gives CDR1 SQVTM, CDR2 ANQGSEA. The CDR3, as DNA: TGCAGCGTTCTCTGGGACTACGAGCAGTACTTC. Translated, it gives CSVLWDYEQYF.

The J gene is TRBJ2-7, the V gene TRBV27; 8 bases agree with TRBD1. This CDR3 contains 16 residues. The ends lost 2 bases at V and 5 bases at J; junction bases unmatched: 11. CDR1 and CDR2 (germline): MNHEY, SMNVEV (reference sequence). The CDR3 loop is CASSLEGGQGAHEQYF. CDR3 DNA: TGTGCCAGCAGTTTAGAAGGCGGCCAGGGGGCTCACGAGCAGTACTTC.

This clone was found a few times. Other DNA sequences of this sample code for an identical CDR3. V and J are TRBV6-5 and TRBJ1-1; D is undetermined. The germline V and J ends were trimmed by 2 bases and 1 base, with 8 bases remaining between them. The CDR3 is 14 residues long. Germline loops: CDR1 MNHEY, CDR2 SVGAGI. The CDR3 loop reads CASSYTEGNTEAFF. CDR3 DNA sequence: TGTGCCAGCAGTTACACGGAGGGGAACACTGAAGCTTTCTTT.

The chain uses TRBV14 and TRBJ2-7, with D maybe TRBD2 (5 bases). The V and J ends lost 2 bases and 0 bases respectively, with 11 bases between them. The V gene's germline CDR1 is SGHDN and CDR2 FVKESK. CDR3 length: 15 amino acids. The CDR3 DNA reads as TGTGCCAGCAGCCAAATCCATGGGAGCTCCTACGAGCAGTACTTC. The encoded protein is CASSQIHGSSYEQYF.

Of note for this clone: The junction shows a germline mismatch at one end, possibly a read error. The chain has TRBV16 and TRBJ2-1, with D tentatively TRBD1 (6 bases). The germline V gene has CDR1 KGHSY and CDR2 FQNENV. This CDR3 contains 15 residues. For the CDR3, the DNA is TGTGCCAGCAGACAATACAGGGCTGACTACAATGAGCAGTTCTTC. As protein: CASRQYRADYNEQFF.

The chain joins TRBV28 to TRBJ2-2; the match to TRBD2 covers 7 bases. V shed 2 bases and J 3 bases; nucleotides not matched to a gene: 9. The CDR3 length is 17 residues. Germline CDR1 and CDR2: MDHEN and SYDVKM. CDR3 amino acids: CASSLAGDLRDTGELFF. Written as DNA, the CDR3 is TGTGCCAGCAGTTTAGCGGGAGACCTCCGCGACACCGGGGAGCTGTTTTTT. Filled out from reference TRBV28 and TRBJ2-2, the complete variable domain reads DVKVTQSSRYLVKRTGEKVFLECVQDMDHENMFWYRQDPGLGLRLIYFSYDVKMKEKGDIPEGYSVSREKKERFSLILESASTNQTSMYLCASSLAGDLRDTGELFFGEGSRLTVL.

The V and J genes are TRBV28 and TRBJ2-1; 7 positions agree with TRBD1. Per germline, CDR1 MDHEN and CDR2 SYDVKM. V lost 7 bases and J lost 4; bases outside the gene matches: 13. The CDR3 consists of 16 residues. CDR3 sequence reads: CASISRWDRPYNEQFF. The CDR3 bases are TGTGCCAGCATCTCAAGGTGGGACAGACCTTACAATGAGCAGTTCTTC.

The chain couples TRBV25-1 to TRBJ2-7; 7 nucleotides align to TRBD1. CDR1 and CDR2 from the germline V gene are MGHDK and SYGVNS. This CDR3 region has 14 residues. The V segment lost 4 bases and the J segment 1 base; nucleotides outside the gene matches: 4. The CDR3: CASSVQGWSYEQYF. The CDR3 nucleotides are TGTGCCAGCAGTGTACAGGGGTGGTCCTACGAGCAGTACTTC.

A note on this clone: Other DNA sequences in the same sample also yield this CDR3. This rearrangement joins TRBV7-3 to TRBJ2-3; D remains unclear. Germline lookup yields CDR1 SGHTA and CDR2 FQGTGA. CDR3 size: 13 residues. Trimming took off 1 base at V and 1 base at J, with 3 bases between the two ends. CDR3 nucleotides: TGTGCCAGCAGCTTAATTGGCACAGATACGCAGTATTTT. Translation gives CASSLIGTDTQYF.

The chain couples TRBV29-1 to TRBJ2-2; 7 bases agree with TRBD2. The germline V gene has CDR1 SQVTM and CDR2 ANQGSEA. The junction had 0 bases not matched to a gene; V was cut back by 1 base and J by 1 base. The CDR3 consists of 14 residues. CDR3 region: CSVEGGRNTGELFF. CDR3 nucleotides: TGCAGCGTTGAAGGCGGGAGGAACACCGGGGAGCTGTTTTTT.